The T cell receptor (beta chain) described here comes from a study of Ad26.COV2.S vaccination and SARS-CoV-2 variants. Looking at the study overall: Into the muscle, Ad26.COV2.S was dosed once or twice, 56 days apart.

Documented treatment: roughly 20 received Ad26.COV2.S at low or high dose, single or two shots; roughly five received placebo; per-sample allocation not given. Specimens were obtained on day 63 following the first vaccine or placebo injection. Recruitment in Boston yielded a donor of adult age, 18-55 years. Profiling relied on immunoSEQ multiplex PCR, and the TCRdb table lists in-frame clones only, not all of them. The data hold about 420,000 clones, with around 89% observed a single time. CDR3 length: 18 residues. As to this clone: Its antigen is undetermined.

Study conclusions and caveats: Post-vaccination spike-specific CD8+ and CD4+ T cell responses reportedly had substantial breadth. Non-spike TCR breadth showed similarity between vaccine and placebo recipients.

The starting material was peripheral blood, obtained in a trial of Ad26.COV2.S vaccine versus placebo. The genes are TRBV21-1 and TRBJ1-6. TRBV21-1 corresponds to a pseudogene. This TCR was recovered from a person between 18 and 65 years old who received the Ad26.COV2.S COVID-19 vaccine or a placebo. The CDR3 region has the DNA TGTGCCAGCAGCAAAGTGAATAGAAGCCGCTGTTCAAATTCACCCCTCCACTTT. It translates to CASSKVNRSRCSNSPLHF.